The 30 T cell receptor beta chains listed next were all sequenced from one sample in a study of cytomegalovirus exposure and HLA in healthy donors. The PCR used 60 Vbeta and 13 Jbeta primers. Profiling relied on immunoSEQ multiplex PCR, and the TCRdb table lists in-frame clones only, not all of them. The sample includes 80,000 to 100,000 clones, 79% of them seen just once. Sequencing was carried out using PBMCs. These receptors all stem from a male donor in good health and CMV-seropositive.

The chain uses TRBV29-1 and TRBJ1-3, with unresolved D. The V end lost 3 bases, the J end lost 1 base, and 7 bases lay between the germline ends. This CDR3 region has 13 residues. Per germline, CDR1 SQVTM and CDR2 ANQGSEA. This CDR3 reads CSVEWQSGNTIYF. The CDR3 region has the DNA TGCAGCGTTGAGTGGCAGTCTGGAAACACCATATATTTT.

The rearrangement links TRBV2 to TRBJ1-1; possibly TRBD1 for D (6 bases). The germline V and J ends were trimmed by 6 bases and 1 base, with 9 bases remaining between them. The CDR3 is 13 residues long. Germline V gives CDR1 SNHLY, CDR2 FYNNEI. CDR3 residues: CASSGQSNTEAFF. CDR3 nucleotides: TGTGCCAGCAGCGGACAGTCGAACACTGAAGCTTTCTTT.

Of note for this clone: At one of its ends the junction is not consistent with the germline gene, which may arise from a read error. This chain links TRBV7-7 with TRBJ2-1, with D perhaps TRBD1 (5 bases). CDR1 and CDR2 (germline): SSHAT, FNYEAQ (reference sequence). The CDR3 consists of 15 residues. The CDR3 region has the DNA TGTGCTAGCAGCTTGGGGCAACATCCTGGGAATGAGCAGTTCTTC. This sequence encodes CASSLGQHPGNEQFF.

J is TRBJ1-1 and V is TRBV27; TRBD1 matches at 9 bases. In germline, CDR1 is MNHEY, CDR2 SMNVEV (reference sequence). V dropped 10 bases and J dropped 0; count of bases not matched to a gene: 6. The CDR3 is 14 residues long. The CDR3 DNA sequence: TGTGCCACCAAGACAGGGGGAATGAACACTGAAGCTTTCTTT. This codes for CATKTGGMNTEAFF.

The CDR3 DNA is TGTGCCAGCAGTGTCGGGACAGCCAATTCACCCCTCCACTTT. Translated: CASSVGTANSPLHF. The chain has TRBV2 and TRBJ1-6; 7 nucleotides match TRBD1. The length of the CDR3 is 14 residues. Losses at the gene ends were 4 bases for V and 7 bases for J; bases not matched to a gene: 4. CDR1 SNHLY and CDR2 FYNNEI come from the germline V gene.

This chain connects TRBV5-1 to TRBJ2-3; no clear D gene. The V gene's germline CDR1 is SGHRS and CDR2 YFSETQ. The V gene lost 0 bases and the J gene lost 2 bases, with 7 bases spanning the gap. CDR3 length: 14 residues. The CDR3 loop reads CASSLDSPTDTQYF. The CDR3, as DNA: TGCGCCAGCAGCTTGGACAGTCCCACAGATACGCAGTATTTT.

The rearrangement joins TRBV9 to TRBJ2-3; D remains unclear. CDR1 and CDR2 (germline): SGDLS, YYNGEE. The V gene lost 1 base and the J gene lost 0 bases, with 9 bases spanning the gap. CDR3 length equals 15 residues. CDR3 nucleotide sequence: TGTGCCAGCAGCGTATCCACTTCTAGCACAGATACGCAGTATTTT. Translation: CASSVSTSSTDTQYF. The entire variable domain, with the rest obtained from reference TRBV9 and TRBJ2-3, is as follows: DSGVTQTPKHLITATGQRVTLRCSPRSGDLSVYWYQQSLDQGLQFLIQYYNGEERAKGNILERFSAQQFPDLHSELNLSSLELGDSALYFCASSVSTSSTDTQYFGPGTRLTVL.

The J gene is TRBJ1-4, the V gene TRBV4-3; no clear D. Germline-derived CDR1 and CDR2 are LGHNA and YSLEER. This CDR3 has 14 residues. V was shortened by 0 bases and J by 7 bases, with 9 bases between the two germline ends. The CDR3 reads CASSQDGGGEKLFF. DNA for the CDR3: TGCGCCAGCAGCCAAGATGGAGGAGGTGAAAAACTGTTTTTT.

The chain joins TRBV10-2 to TRBJ2-2; tentatively, D is TRBD1 (6 bases). Trimming shortened V by 1 base and J by 6 bases, and 12 bases separated the two germline ends. The CDR3 totals 15 residues. Looked up from germline, CDR1 is WSHSY and CDR2 is SAAADI. CDR3 coding DNA: TGCGCCAGCAGTGAGTTACCCAGGGGATCCGGGGAGCTGTTTTTT. Protein product: CASSELPRGSGELFF.

The V gene is TRBV30, the J gene TRBJ2-2; the D gene is possibly TRBD1 (6 bases). The V and J ends lost 2 bases and 2 bases respectively, with 9 bases between them. Germline CDR1 GTSNPN, CDR2 SVGIG (reference sequence). The CDR3 is 14 amino acids. The CDR3 reads CAWSRGHNTGELFF. CDR3 DNA sequence: TGTGCCTGGAGTAGGGGACACAACACCGGGGAGCTGTTTTTT.

This clone was detected only once. The chain recombines TRBV6-6 with TRBJ1-1; possibly TRBD1 for D (5 bases). With 3 bases removed from V and 4 bases from J, the gap between germline ends came to 12 bases. CDR1 is MNHNY and CDR2 is SVGAGI in the germline V gene (reference sequence). CDR3 length: 14 amino acids. CDR3 nucleotide sequence: TGTGCCAGCAGTTATCGGGGGGGACCCACTGAAGCTTTCTTT. This sequence encodes CASSYRGGPTEAFF.

The J gene is TRBJ2-3, the V gene TRBV5-1; 9 bases map to TRBD2. Germline-derived CDR1 and CDR2 are SGHRS and YFSETQ. The CDR3 has 16 residues. V lost 2 bases and J lost 6; bases outside the gene matches: 10. As DNA, the CDR3 is TGCGCCAGCAGCTTATTAGCGGGGGAACCCCATGATACGCAGTATTTT. Its translation is CASSLLAGEPHDTQYF.

This clone was observed a few times. The rearrangement links TRBV5-1 to TRBJ2-3; the match to TRBD2 covers 11 bases. The CDR3 runs 15 residues. Germline-derived CDR1 and CDR2 are SGHRS and YFSETQ. The trim removed 4 bases at V and 6 bases at J, leaving 7 bases unmatched. The CDR3 coding sequence is TGCGCCAGCAGCAATCCTAGCGGGGGGAGGGATACGCAGTATTTT. As protein: CASSNPSGGRDTQYF.

V gene TRBV30 combines with J gene TRBJ1-3, with 9 bases matching TRBD1. The CDR3 has 13 amino acids. The germline CDR1 and CDR2 sequences are GTSNPN and SVGIG (reference sequence). J was trimmed by 0 bases and V by 7 bases; bases with no gene match: 1. The CDR3 spells CALTGGSGNTIYF. DNA for the CDR3: TGTGCCTTGACAGGGGGCTCTGGAAACACCATATATTTT. The full variable domain, completed using reference TRBV30 and TRBJ1-3, is SQTIHQWPATLVQPVGSPLSLECTVEGTSNPNLYWYRQAAGRGLQLLFYSVGIGQISSEVPQNLSASRPQDRQFILSSKKLLLSDSGFYLCALTGGSGNTIYFGEGSWLTVV.

The V gene is TRBV13, the J gene TRBJ2-7; TRBD2 aligns across 7 bases. The V gene end was trimmed by 5 bases and the J gene end by 7 bases; junction bases not matched to a gene: 8. Germline V gene sequence: CDR1 PRHDT, CDR2 FYEKMQ (reference sequence). The CDR3 loop spans 13 amino acids. The CDR3 coding sequence is TGTGCCAGCAGCAGCAGACTAGCAATGGAGCAGTACTTC. Translated: CASSSRLAMEQYF. The full variable domain, its missing parts supplied by reference TRBV13 and TRBJ2-7, is AAGVIQSPRHLIKEKRETATLKCYPIPRHDTVYWYQQGPGQDPQFLISFYEKMQSDKGSIPDRFSAQQFSDYHSELNMSSLELGDSALYFCASSSRLAMEQYFGPGTRLTVT.

The chain couples TRBV4-1 to TRBJ1-1, with D perhaps TRBD1 (5 bases). This CDR3 has 16 amino acids. Trimming took off 2 bases at V and 6 bases at J, with 19 bases between the two ends. The germline CDR1 and CDR2 sequences are MGHRA and YSYEKL. The CDR3 spells CASSQQGGFVGAEAFF. The DNA of the CDR3 is TGCGCCAGCAGCCAACAGGGAGGCTTCGTTGGCGCTGAAGCTTTCTTT.

The chain has TRBV7-9 and TRBJ2-7; tentatively, D is TRBD1 (6 bases). In germline, CDR1 is SEHNR, CDR2 FQNEAQ (reference sequence). The CDR3 loop spans 13 amino acids. V lost 5 bases to trimming and J lost 2 bases, with 10 bases between them. The CDR3 nucleotides are TGTGCCAGCAGCCGGACAGCTCCCTACGAGCAGTACTTC. It translates to CASSRTAPYEQYF.

This chain's CDR3 is CASSLWTEMNTEAFF. The DNA for the CDR3 is TGTGCCAGCAGCCTATGGACAGAGATGAACACTGAAGCTTTCTTT. V is TRBV7-8 and J is TRBJ1-1; perhaps TRBD1 as D (6 bases). The CDR3 sequence is 15 residues long. Germline lookup yields CDR1 SGHVS and CDR2 FQNEAQ. V shed 5 bases and J shed 0 bases, with 13 bases lying between them.

This rearrangement joins TRBV6-1 to TRBJ1-6; D is unresolved. V lost 5 bases, J lost 5 bases, and 7 bases lay in between. This CDR3 has 13 residues. Germline V gene data show CDR1 as MNHNS and CDR2 as SASEGT. Written as DNA, the CDR3 is TGTGCCAGCAGTCCCCCAAATAATTCACCCCTCCACTTT. This gives the protein CASSPPNNSPLHF.

The chain is built from TRBV7-6 and TRBJ2-7; TRBD1 aligns across 9 bases. CDR3 size: 15 residues. After removal of 1 base from V and 4 bases from J, the junction contained 5 bases not matched to a gene. Germline CDR1 and CDR2: SGHVS and FNYEAQ. This chain's CDR3 is CASSLGGQGLYEQYF. CDR3 nucleotide sequence: TGTGCCAGCAGCTTAGGCGGACAGGGGTTGTACGAGCAGTACTTC.

The chain combines TRBV5-5 with TRBJ1-6, with TRBD1 matching 8 bases. V was pared by 0 bases and J by 7 bases, with 3 bases of the junction left unmatched. CDR1 is SGHKS, CDR2 YYEKEE, per germline (reference sequence). The CDR3 has 15 amino acids. The CDR3 loop reads CASSLAGQGNSPLHF. CDR3 coding DNA: TGTGCCAGCAGCTTGGCAGGACAGGGAAATTCACCCCTCCACTTT.

The V call is TRBV10-1, the J call TRBJ2-7; 7 bases agree with TRBD1. CDR3 length: 14 residues. The V gene end was trimmed by 5 bases and the J gene end by 2 bases; junction bases not matched to a gene: 6. Per germline, CDR1 WNHNN and CDR2 SYGVQD (reference sequence). CDR3 in DNA: TGCGCCAGCAGTAAGACAGGGACCACCTACGAGCAGTACTTC. This gives the protein CASSKTGTTYEQYF.

The chain combines TRBV19 with TRBJ1-5; TRBD1 might be the D (6 bases). With 1 base removed from V and 3 bases from J, the gap between germline ends came to 13 bases. The CDR3 runs to 16 residues. Germline values: CDR1 LNHDA, CDR2 SQIVND (reference sequence). CDR3 amino acids: CASSIGDIPINQPQHF. Written as DNA, the CDR3 is TGTGCCAGTAGTATAGGGGACATTCCGATCAATCAGCCCCAGCATTTT.

The chain links TRBV19 to TRBJ2-5; 7 nucleotides agree with TRBD1. Per germline, CDR1 LNHDA and CDR2 SQIVND (reference sequence). V lost 6 bases and J lost 2; bases outside the gene matches: 9. The CDR3 is 15 residues long. DNA of the CDR3: TGTGCCAGTAGCGGCCCGCTGGGACAGCAAGAGACCCAGTACTTC. This encodes CASSGPLGQQETQYF.

This clone was seen more than once but under ten times. The chain carries TRBV30 and TRBJ2-1; tentative D call: TRBD1 (6 bases). CDR1 and CDR2 from the germline V gene are GTSNPN and SVGIG (reference sequence). V dropped 3 bases and J dropped 6 bases, with 12 bases sitting between them. The CDR3 loop spans 13 amino acids. The CDR3 region has the DNA TGTGCCTGGAGAAGACAGGTAGTCAATGAGCAGTTCTTC. It specifies CAWRRQVVNEQFF.

This clone occurred once. This rearrangement joins TRBV5-1 to TRBJ1-1; TRBD1 is a possible D gene (6 bases). The CDR3 contains 14 residues. Trimming cost V 0 bases and J 4 bases, with 10 bases left between them. The V gene's germline CDR1 is SGHRS and CDR2 YFSETQ. Written as DNA, the CDR3 is TGCGCCAGCAGCTTGGGAGGGGGGGGCACTGAAGCTTTCTTT. It translates to CASSLGGGGTEAFF.

The rearrangement links TRBV19 to TRBJ1-1; tentatively, D is TRBD1 (5 bases). This CDR3 region has 15 residues. The germline V and J ends were trimmed by 5 bases and 0 bases, with 13 bases remaining between them. Per germline, CDR1 LNHDA and CDR2 SQIVND (reference sequence). The CDR3 DNA is TGTGCCAGTAGTGGCCAGGGTACTATGAACACTGAAGCTTTCTTT. Amino acid sequence: CASSGQGTMNTEAFF. Variable domain in full (rest from reference TRBV19 and TRBJ1-1): DGGITQSPKYLFRKEGQNVTLSCEQNLNHDAMYWYRQDPGQGLRLIYYSQIVNDFQKGDIAEGYSVSREKKESFPLTVTSAQKNPTAFYLCASSGQGTMNTEAFFGQGTRLTVV.

The V and J genes are TRBV30 and TRBJ1-1; D is uncertain. Trimming removed 0 bases from V and 11 bases from J, with 10 bases in between. This CDR3 contains 11 residues. CDR1 and CDR2 from the germline V gene are GTSNPN and SVGIG (reference sequence). The DNA of the CDR3 is TGTGCCTGGAGTGTAGGAGGGTTTGCTTTCTTT. It translates to CAWSVGGFAFF. The full variable domain, rest sourced from reference TRBV30 and TRBJ1-1, is SQTIHQWPATLVQPVGSPLSLECTVEGTSNPNLYWYRQAAGRGLQLLFYSVGIGQISSEVPQNLSASRPQDRQFILSSKKLLLSDSGFYLCAWSVGGFAFFGQGTRLTVV.

The genes are TRBV5-8 and TRBJ2-2, with TRBD1 as a possible D gene (6 bases). V dropped 4 bases and J dropped 8 bases, with 12 bases sitting between them. This CDR3 spans 13 amino acids. Germline-derived CDR1 and CDR2 are SGHTS and YDEGEE. The CDR3: CASSPHRAGELFF. The CDR3 nucleotides are TGTGCCAGCAGCCCGCACAGGGCTGGGGAGCTGTTTTTT.

V gene TRBV6-1 combines with J gene TRBJ1-2, with 7 bases identical to TRBD1. J was trimmed by 4 bases and V by 2 bases; bases with no gene match: 7. The CDR3 extends over 15 amino acids. Looked up from germline, CDR1 is MNHNS and CDR2 is SASEGT. The DNA for the CDR3 is TGTGCCAGCAGTGAACCCCCAACAGGGGTCTATGGCTACACCTTC. Its translation: CASSEPPTGVYGYTF.